This T cell receptor (beta chain) was sequenced for a study of shared clonotypes between healthy human individuals. The germline gives CDR1 SGHNT, CDR2 YYREEE (reference sequence). V lost 7 bases and J lost 3, with 13 bases in between. The length of the CDR3 is 13 residues. Repertoires were generated with immunoSEQ multiplex PCR, while TCRdb's copy carries only in-frame clones and drops some. The sample contains around 2.5 million clones, 80% to 95% of which appear only once. The clonotype was recovered from a man younger than 35 in good health. Some clones in this sample may be carry-over from other donors' samples. The sequencing sample was made of naive CD4+ T cells from PBMCs. Subset in this sample: CD45RA+ positively selected. This chain uses TRBV5-4 with TRBJ1-2; tentatively, D is TRBD1 (5 bases). The CDR3 nucleotides are TGTGCCAGCTCGTCTGGGGCGGACTATGGCTACACCTTC. Translated: CASSSGADYGYTF.